Below are 18 T cell receptor beta chains sequenced from a single sample in a study of blood T cell repertoires in COVID-19. The assay was immunoSEQ multiplex PCR, and TCRdb's table has in-frame clones only and misses some. The table has about 72,000 clones, 80% to 90% seen once. Specimen: peripheral blood. Receptors were obtained from a man aged 70-80 years with active or convalescent COVID-19.

The chain has TRBV6-5 and TRBJ2-2; possibly TRBD2 for D (5 bases). The ends were cut back, 11 bases at V and 0 bases at J, with 13 bases in the middle. The CDR3 contains 14 residues. Germline assignment: CDR1 MNHEY and CDR2 SVGAGI. The CDR3 DNA sequence: TGTGCCCTAAACAGAGGGACGAACACCGGGGAGCTGTTTTTT. Translation gives CALNRGTNTGELFF.

The chain carries TRBV11-2 and TRBJ2-7; 7 bases align to TRBD2. Trimming at V came to 9 bases and at J to 6 bases, leaving 5 bases not matched to a gene. The CDR3 extends over 11 amino acids. CDR1 and CDR2 (germline): SGHAT, FQNNGV. This CDR3 is CASSWEGEQYF. The CDR3 coding sequence is TGTGCCAGTTCCTGGGAGGGCGAGCAGTACTTC. Variable domain in full (rest from reference TRBV11-2 and TRBJ2-7): EAGVAQSPRYKIIEKRQSVAFWCNPISGHATLYWYQQILGQGPKLLIQFQNNGVVDDSQLPKDRFSAERLKGVDSTLKIQPAKLEDSAVYLCASSWEGEQYFGPGTRLTVT.

The CDR3 reads CASSPPRNEQFF. CDR3 coding DNA: TGTGCCAGCAGCCCCCCCCGCAATGAGCAGTTCTTC. This chain links TRBV7-6 with TRBJ2-1; no clear D. Trimming stripped 5 bases from V and 6 bases from J, with 8 bases between. The V gene's germline CDR1 is SGHVS and CDR2 FNYEAQ. The CDR3 sequence is 12 residues long.

The rearrangement uses TRBV6-2 or TRBV6-3 and TRBJ2-1, with no clear D. This CDR3 is built from 14 residues. Trimming pared 0 bases from V and 9 bases from J, leaving 12 bases between. Germline V gene sequence: CDR1 MNHEY, CDR2 SVGEGT. The CDR3 here is CASSYSRGSTEQFF. The DNA for the CDR3 is TGTGCCAGCAGTTACTCGAGAGGCTCGACTGAGCAGTTCTTC.

This clone is a singleton in its sample. V and J are TRBV21-1 and TRBJ2-1; TRBD2, the table's D call, was not compared with the DNA. TRBV21-1 counts as a pseudogene. This CDR3 region has 15 residues. Here the CDR3 DNA reads TGTGCCAGCAGCAAAGATGTGGCGGGACGGAATGAGCAGTTCTTC. This translates into CASSKDVAGRNEQFF.

V gene TRBV7-9 combines with J gene TRBJ1-2; D is ambiguous. Trimming removed 3 bases at V and 2 bases at J, with 16 bases between. The CDR3 is made up of 16 amino acids. From germline, CDR1 is SEHNR and CDR2 FQNEAQ (reference sequence). DNA of the CDR3: TGTGCCAGCAGCTTTAGCCTTGGCAGAGCAAACTATGGCTACACCTTC. Protein: CASSFSLGRANYGYTF.

This clone was picked up a small number of times. The rearrangement links TRBV4-3 to TRBJ2-6; 7 nucleotides line up with TRBD1. V shed 1 base and J 0 bases; nucleotides not matched to a gene: 15. CDR3 length: 21 residues. Germline values: CDR1 LGHNA, CDR2 YSLEER. As DNA, the CDR3 is TGCGCCAGCAGCCAAGTTTCTTGGACAGGTCGAGTATTCTCTGGGGCCAACGTCCTGACTTTC. Amino acids: CASSQVSWTGRVFSGANVLTF.

The J gene is TRBJ2-3, the V gene TRBV19; 7 bases are shared with TRBD2. J lost 6 bases, V lost 9 bases, and 0 bases had no gene match. Germline lookup yields CDR1 LNHDA and CDR2 SQIVND (reference sequence). The CDR3 runs to 10 residues. The CDR3 DNA reads TGTGCCAGCGGGAGGGATACGCAGTATTTT. Amino acids: CASGRDTQYF.

The chain couples TRBV5-1 to TRBJ2-1; tentative D call: TRBD1 (5 bases). Germline V gene sequence: CDR1 SGHRS, CDR2 YFSETQ. This CDR3 has 13 residues. V dropped 4 bases and J dropped 7 bases, with 12 bases sitting between them. DNA for the CDR3: TGCGCCAGCAGCGGGCAGGGAAATAATGAGCAGTTCTTC. It encodes CASSGQGNNEQFF.

The rearrangement links TRBV19 to TRBJ2-5; TRBD2 matches 9 bases. Germline CDR1 is LNHDA and CDR2 is SQIVND (reference sequence). This CDR3 is 16 amino acids long. V lost 1 base, J lost 1 base, and 4 bases stayed unmatched. CDR3 in amino acids: CASSIVSSGGQETQYF. The CDR3 nucleotides read TGTGCCAGTAGTATAGTGAGTAGCGGGGGCCAAGAGACCCAGTACTTC. Filled out from reference TRBV19 and TRBJ2-5, the complete variable domain reads DGGITQSPKYLFRKEGQNVTLSCEQNLNHDAMYWYRQDPGQGLRLIYYSQIVNDFQKGDIAEGYSVSREKKESFPLTVTSAQKNPTAFYLCASSIVSSGGQETQYFGPGTRLLVL.

The gene calls are TRBV2 and TRBJ1-5, with a possible D match to TRBD1 (5 bases). CDR1 is SNHLY and CDR2 is FYNNEI in the germline V gene. The CDR3 runs 16 residues. V lost 6 bases and J lost 3, with 18 bases in between. The CDR3 DNA reads TGTGCCAGCAGCGCGAGCGGGGGGAGCCCCAATCAGCCCCAGCATTTT. This codes for CASSASGGSPNQPQHF.

J is TRBJ2-1 and V is TRBV7-2; D might be TRBD2 (6 bases). CDR3 length equals 13 residues. Germline V gene lookup returns CDR1 SGHTA and CDR2 FQGNSA. V was cut by 3 bases and J by 11 bases, with 14 bases left in between. The CDR3 nucleotides read TGTGCCAGCAGCTTCTACCGGGACTCCCAGCAGTTCTTC. This codes for CASSFYRDSQQFF.

V gene TRBV6-6 combines with J gene TRBJ1-1; D call uncertain. The germline V gene encodes CDR1 MNHNY and CDR2 SVGAGI (reference sequence). There are 15 residues in the CDR3. V was pared by 2 bases and J by 4 bases, with 14 bases between. The CDR3, as DNA: TGTGCCAGCAGTTACCCTCCTGGGTCTAGCACTGAAGCTTTCTTT. It translates to CASSYPPGSSTEAFF.

V is TRBV7-3 and J is TRBJ2-2; 7 bases fit TRBD1. V was clipped by 3 bases and J by 8 bases; unmatched bases: 3. The CDR3 covers 13 residues. Germline CDR1 reads SGHTA; CDR2 reads FQGTGA. CDR3 protein: CASSLTGMGELFF. The CDR3 coding sequence is TGTGCCAGCAGCTTGACAGGGATGGGGGAGCTGTTTTTT.

V gene TRBV19 combines with J gene TRBJ1-1; 9 bases line up with TRBD1. The germline gives CDR1 LNHDA, CDR2 SQIVND (reference sequence). The V segment lost 4 bases and the J segment 0 bases; nucleotides outside the gene matches: 3. The CDR3 length is 15 residues. The CDR3 nucleotides read TGTGCCAGTAGTACCCGGACAGGGGTGAACACTGAAGCTTTCTTT. Its protein is CASSTRTGVNTEAFF.

This clone has only one observation. The chain recombines TRBV6-6 with TRBJ1-1, with D perhaps TRBD1 (5 bases). The CDR3 is 13 amino acids. Germline values: CDR1 MNHNY, CDR2 SVGAGI (reference sequence). Trimming removed 8 bases from V and 2 bases from J, with 12 bases in between. CDR3 sequence (DNA): TGTGCCAGCCTTCAGGGACTCAACACTGAAGCTTTCTTT. It translates to CASLQGLNTEAFF.

V and J are TRBV6-1 and TRBJ2-1; D gene unclear. Germline CDR1 reads MNHNS; CDR2 reads SASEGT. V dropped 3 bases and J dropped 6 bases, with 6 bases sitting between them. CDR3 length: 12 amino acids. The CDR3 sequence: CASSDHSNEQFF. DNA for the CDR3: TGTGCCAGCAGTGACCACTCCAATGAGCAGTTCTTC.

This rearrangement joins TRBV7-3 to TRBJ2-2, with D uncertain. In germline, CDR1 is SGHTA, CDR2 FQGTGA. V was pared by 0 bases and J by 6 bases, with 11 bases between. The CDR3 loop spans 15 amino acids. CDR3 bases: TGTGCCAGCAGCTTAACGACCGGGTATCCCGGGGAGCTGTTTTTT. Encoded protein: CASSLTTGYPGELFF.